These T cell receptor beta chains were read from a single sample in a study of T cell responses to AZD1222 COVID-19 vaccine. Measured with immunoSEQ multiplex PCR; TCRdb has only the in-frame clones, and not every one. The table has about 94,000 clones, around 90% seen once. Material: peripheral blood, obtained on day 0 of AZD1222 vaccination. The origin of the receptors is an adult in good health. CDR3s include the opening cysteine and the closing phenylalanine or tryptophan. D genes are given only for firm matches. Expanded clones get a size class; other rows say once, few or many, or leave the size out.

j_call: TRBJ1-2
v_call: TRBV7-2
clone_size: .
d_call: .
cdr3_aa: CASSPGDLNYGYTF
cdr3_nt: TGTGCCAGCAGCCCGGGGGATTTGAACTATGGCTACACCTTC

j_call: TRBJ1-1
v_call: TRBV14
clone_size: .
d_call: .
cdr3_aa: CASSQLMNTEAFF
cdr3_nt: TGTGCCAGCAGCCAGCTCATGAACACTGAAGCTTTCTTT

j_call: TRBJ2-7
v_call: TRBV5-1
clone_size: .
d_call: TRBD1
cdr3_aa: CASSSGQGLSSYEQYF
cdr3_nt: TGCGCCAGCAGCTCGGGACAGGGACTTAGCTCCTACGAGCAGTACTTC

j_call: TRBJ1-4
v_call: TRBV5-6
clone_size: few
d_call: .
cdr3_aa: CASSLPREYATNEKLFF
cdr3_nt: TGTGCCAGCAGCCTCCCACGGGAGTACGCAACTAATGAAAAACTGTTTTTT

j_call: TRBJ1-2
v_call: TRBV11-3
clone_size: .
d_call: TRBD1
cdr3_aa: CASSLEIRTGGPNYGYTF
cdr3_nt: TGTGCCAGCAGCTTAGAAATCAGGACAGGGGGCCCTAACTATGGCTACACCTTC

j_call: TRBJ1-1
v_call: TRBV6-4
clone_size: .
d_call: TRBD1
cdr3_aa: CASSDTGETEAFF
cdr3_nt: TGTGCCAGCAGTGACACAGGGGAAACTGAAGCTTTCTTT

j_call: TRBJ1-2
v_call: TRBV2
clone_size: .
d_call: TRBD1
cdr3_aa: CASSETYRGGYGYTF
cdr3_nt: TGTGCCAGCAGTGAAACGTACAGGGGGGGCTATGGCTACACCTTC

j_call: TRBJ1-2
v_call: TRBV20-1
clone_size: few
d_call: .
cdr3_aa: CSASSPSTSYGYTF
cdr3_nt: TGCAGTGCTAGTTCGCCATCGACTAGCTATGGCTACACCTTC

j_call: TRBJ2-2
v_call: TRBV7-3
clone_size: .
d_call: TRBD2
cdr3_aa: CASSPTGLGRGTGELFF
cdr3_nt: TGTGCCAGCAGCCCCACGGGACTAGGGAGGGGCACCGGGGAGCTGTTTTTT

j_call: TRBJ1-1
v_call: TRBV7-2
clone_size: .
d_call: .
cdr3_aa: CASSPQRDLIPFF
cdr3_nt: TGTGCCAGCAGCCCCCAGAGGGATTTGATTCCTTTCTTT

j_call: TRBJ1-2
v_call: TRBV4-2
clone_size: .
d_call: .
cdr3_aa: CASSQETQGNYGYTF
cdr3_nt: TGTGCCAGCAGCCAGGAAACCCAGGGAAACTATGGCTACACCTTC

j_call: TRBJ1-1
v_call: TRBV5-4
clone_size: .
d_call: .
cdr3_aa: CASSDIDSNTEAFF
cdr3_nt: TGTGCCAGCAGCGATATCGACTCGAACACTGAAGCTTTCTTT